This T cell receptor beta chain derives from a study of cytomegalovirus exposure and HLA in healthy donors. Study summary: One earlier analysis, a look at 200 million or so T cells, found about 110 million unique TCR beta sequences. Study-wide results and caveats: A later analysis showed that HLA-associated TCR beta chains had undergone more clonal expansion than equally common others. On later analysis, the bulk of CMV-associated TCR beta chains appeared to be HLA-restricted.

Remarks on this clone: Its antigen remains unknown.

Germline V gene data show CDR1 as SQVTM and CDR2 as ANQGSEA. The CDR3 totals 13 residues. With 6 bases removed from V and 2 bases from J, the gap between germline ends came to 14 bases. A multiplex PCR was run with 60 Vbeta primers and 13 Jbeta primers. The repertoire was sequenced with immunoSEQ multiplex PCR; TCRdb's copy has only in-frame clones and lacks some. The sample shows about 170,000 clones, 75% to 90% of them seen only once. The TCR originated in a male donor in good health and CMV-seronegative. The sequencing sample was made of PBMCs. V gene TRBV29-1 combines with J gene TRBJ2-7; maybe TRBD1 (5 bases). This chain's CDR3 is CSVKRTPTYEQYF. CDR3 in DNA: TGCAGCGTCAAGAGGACACCAACCTACGAGCAGTACTTC.